Below, 5 T cell receptor beta chains from the same sample are listed, as sequenced in a study of blood T cell repertoires in COVID-19. Generated by immunoSEQ multiplex PCR, the TCRdb table keeps only in-frame clones and is missing some. The sample shows hundreds of thousands of clones, just under 90% of them seen only once. Sequencing was carried out using peripheral blood. The origin of the receptors is a woman aged 18-29 years with acute or convalescent COVID-19.

This sequence joins TRBV7-9 and TRBJ1-6; 12 bases agree with TRBD1. In germline, CDR1 is SEHNR, CDR2 FQNEAQ (reference sequence). CDR3 length: 16 residues. V trimming: 5 bases; J trimming: 9 bases; junction bases outside the gene matches: 8. The CDR3 bases are TGTGCCAGCAGCAGAGGGACAGGGGGCGCGGTTTCACCCCTCCACTTT. This translates into CASSRGTGGAVSPLHF. Using reference TRBV7-9 and TRBJ1-6 for the parts outside the CDR3, the full variable domain is DTGVSQNPRHKITKRGQNVTFRCDPISEHNRLYWYRQTLGQGPEFLTYFQNEAQLEKSRLLSDRFSAERPKGSFSTLEIQRTEQGDSAMYLCASSRGTGGAVSPLHFGNGTRLTVT.

Note on this clone: Other DNA sequences within the sample encode an identical CDR3. The chain carries TRBV6-2 or TRBV6-3 and TRBJ1-2; D is undetermined. Trimming pared 0 bases from V and 4 bases from J, leaving 6 bases between. This CDR3 has 13 amino acids. In germline, CDR1 is MNHEY, CDR2 SVGEGT. The CDR3 DNA reads as TGTGCCAGCAGTTACTCGACTGGCTATGGCTACACCTTC. It codes for CASSYSTGYGYTF.

The gene calls are TRBV5-4 and TRBJ1-4; D ambiguous. The V and J ends lost 5 bases and 8 bases respectively, with 13 bases between them. This CDR3 is built from 13 residues. The germline V gene has CDR1 SGHNT and CDR2 YYREEE (reference sequence). In DNA, the CDR3 is TGTGCCAGCAGTCAGGCGGGGAACGAAAAACTGTTTTTT. Translating it yields CASSQAGNEKLFF.

As regards this clone: The sample has other DNA sequences that encode this CDR3 too. V gene TRBV24-1 combines with J gene TRBJ1-2, with 7 nucleotides matching TRBD1. The germline CDR1 and CDR2 sequences are KGHDR and SFDVKD. The CDR3 spans 13 residues. Losses at the gene ends were 4 bases for V and 7 bases for J; bases not matched to a gene: 5. The CDR3: CATSERQGGGYTF. The DNA for the CDR3 is TGTGCCACCAGTGAGCGACAGGGTGGTGGCTACACCTTC.

This clone was detected once. V usage is TRBV18 and J usage is TRBJ2-5, with 8 bases matching TRBD2. This CDR3 region has 16 residues. The V and J ends lost 1 base and 5 bases, in that order; junction bases with no gene match: 9. Germline CDR1 KGHSH, CDR2 LQKENI. In DNA, the CDR3 is TGTGCCAGCTCACCACGGTTCGCGGGGGGCAGGGAGACCCAGTACTTC. Amino acids: CASSPRFAGGRETQYF. Full variable domain (remainder filled in from reference TRBV18 and TRBJ2-5): NAGVMQNPRHLVRRRGQEARLRCSPMKGHSHVYWYRQLPEEGLKFMVYLQKENIIDESGMPKERFSAEFPKEGPSILRIQQVVRGDSAAYFCASSPRFAGGRETQYFGPGTRLLVL.